This passage covers 14 T cell receptor beta chains from one sample sequenced in a study of T-cell reconstitution after alpha-beta-depleted transplantation in children. The TCRbeta library was prepared with unique molecular identifiers. TCRdb used MiXCR to reprocess the PCR reads, holding one entry per CDR3 protein. The sample lists 200,000 to 300,000 distinct CDR3 sequences, around 12% occurring once. The source was PBMCs from the stem cell graft donor, collected from the stem cell graft. These receptor sequences come from a human donor who donated a stem cell graft to a child with acute lymphoblastic leukemia.

This clonotype was counted at least ten times. The chain is built from TRBV7-2 and TRBJ1-4; D possibly corresponds to TRBD1 (5 bases). Deletions cut 2 bases from V and 8 bases from J, with 15 bases between. The CDR3 totals 15 residues. Germline assignment: CDR1 SGHTA and CDR2 FQGNSA. CDR3 loop: CASSLFLGAGEKLFF. The DNA for the CDR3 is TGTGCCAGCAGCTTATTTCTCGGGGCGGGCGAAAAACTGTTTTTT.

This clonotype occurred many times. The V gene is TRBV9, the J gene TRBJ2-7; no definite D call. The CDR3 contains 16 residues. The germline V gene encodes CDR1 SGDLS and CDR2 YYNGEE. Trimming shortened V by 7 bases and J by 5 bases, and 25 bases separated the two germline ends. The CDR3: CASGSNPGLYHHEQYF. DNA of the CDR3: TGTGCCAGCGGATCAAACCCGGGCCTTTACCACCACGAGCAGTACTTC.

Many counts were recorded for this clonotype. V and J are TRBV20-1 and TRBJ2-3, with TRBD2 identical over 10 bases. The length of the CDR3 is 15 residues. V was pared by 6 bases and J by 1 base, with 7 bases of the junction left unmatched. CDR1 and CDR2 (germline): DFQATT, SNEGSKA (reference sequence). CDR3 sequence reads: CSALSGRKGTDTQYF. DNA of the CDR3: TGCAGTGCCCTTAGCGGGAGGAAGGGCACAGATACGCAGTATTTT.

Remarks on this clonotype: A much larger clonotype is one base distant, so this may be a read error. The chain employs TRBV28 and TRBJ2-3; no clear D. The CDR3 is made up of 14 amino acids. Germline lookup yields CDR1 MDHEN and CDR2 SYDVKM. Here the CDR3 reads CACREFDSTDTQYF. In DNA form, the CDR3 reads TGTGCCTGCAGAGAGTTTGACAGCACAGATACGCAGTATTTT.

This clonotype has a handful of counts. The rearrangement joins TRBV5-4 to TRBJ1-1, with a weak D call TRBD1 (5 bases). There are 16 residues in the CDR3. The germline gives CDR1 SGHNT, CDR2 YYREEE (reference sequence). The V end lost 4 bases, the J end lost 1 base, and 17 bases lay between the germline ends. Written as DNA, the CDR3 is TGTGCCAGCAGCCGCCGGCCTCTCGGGGGGAACACTGAAGCTTTCTTT. Amino acid sequence: CASSRRPLGGNTEAFF.

The chain joins TRBV4-1 to TRBJ2-1; 13 nucleotides match TRBD2. The ends lost 5 bases at V and 8 bases at J; junction bases unmatched: 3. The CDR3 sequence is 14 residues long. Germline CDR1 reads MGHRA; CDR2 reads YSYEKL. The CDR3 here is CASSFTSGRDEQFF. The CDR3 DNA reads as TGCGCCAGCAGCTTTACTAGCGGGAGGGATGAGCAGTTCTTC.

This clonotype was seen at least ten times. The chain couples TRBV5-1 to TRBJ2-7; perhaps TRBD1 as D (5 bases). CDR3 length: 14 amino acids. V was pared by 3 bases and J by 2 bases, with 12 bases between. Germline CDR1 and CDR2: SGHRS and YFSETQ. Written as DNA, the CDR3 is TGCGCCAGCAGCTCGGTCAGGGCCACCTACGAGCAGTACTTC. Protein sequence: CASSSVRATYEQYF.

At least ten counts were recorded for this clonotype. CDR3 residues: CSAIEASGRVTGELFF. For the CDR3, the DNA is TGCAGTGCTATTGAAGCTAGCGGGAGGGTCACCGGGGAGCTGTTTTTT. V usage is TRBV20-1 and J usage is TRBJ2-2; 12 nucleotides agree with TRBD2. V lost 4 bases and J lost 4; bases outside the gene matches: 7. CDR3 length equals 16 residues. Per the germline V gene, CDR1 is DFQATT and CDR2 is SNEGSKA (reference sequence).

This clonotype was found many times. J is TRBJ2-1 and V is TRBV4-2; possibly TRBD2 for D (6 bases). Germline values: CDR1 LGHNA, CDR2 YNFKEQ. The CDR3 is 17 residues long. The V end was cut by 1 base, the J end by 8 bases, with 21 bases between. DNA for the CDR3: TGTGCCAGCAGCCAAGTCCCGACTAGGAATAAGGGCGATGAGCAGTTCTTC. It translates to CASSQVPTRNKGDEQFF.

This clonotype was seen ten or more times. The rearrangement joins TRBV29-1 to TRBJ2-3; 9 bases map to TRBD1. The length of the CDR3 is 14 residues. The ends lost 7 bases at V and 0 bases at J; junction bases unmatched: 5. From germline, CDR1 is SQVTM and CDR2 ANQGSEA. The CDR3 is CSAGTGTSTDTQYF. CDR3 coding DNA: TGCAGCGCTGGGACAGGGACCAGCACAGATACGCAGTATTTT.

This clonotype showed up just once. This sequence may be a read error, since a much larger clone differs from it by one base. The chain joins TRBV20-1 to TRBJ2-7; 12 bases are shared with TRBD2. Germline CDR1 and CDR2: DFQATT and SNEGSKA (reference sequence). This CDR3 is 17 amino acids long. CDR3 protein: CCASRSVRLAGENEQYF. CDR3 coding DNA: TGCTGTGCTAGTAGAAGTGTGAGACTAGCGGGAGAAAACGAGCAGTACTTC.

This clonotype was recorded many times. The chain couples TRBV9 to TRBJ1-2, with TRBD1 matching over 8 bases. Unmatched junction bases numbered 5, after V lost 0 bases and J lost 4 bases. Looked up from germline, CDR1 is SGDLS and CDR2 is YYNGEE. The CDR3 extends over 15 amino acids. CDR3: CASSVDGQGTYGYTF. CDR3 DNA sequence: TGTGCCAGCAGCGTAGATGGACAGGGCACCTATGGCTACACCTTC. The variable domain in full, with the rest retrieved from reference TRBV9 and TRBJ1-2, is DSGVTQTPKHLITATGQRVTLRCSPRSGDLSVYWYQQSLDQGLQFLIQYYNGEERAKGNILERFSAQQFPDLHSELNLSSLELGDSALYFCASSVDGQGTYGYTFGSGTRLTVV.

This sequence joins TRBV29-1 and TRBJ2-3; TRBD2 is a possible D gene (6 bases). V lost 7 bases and J 5 bases, leaving 16 bases between the germline ends. The germline V gene has CDR1 SQVTM and CDR2 ANQGSEA. This CDR3 is built from 13 residues. CDR3 in DNA: TGCAGCGCTCGGTCCTGGAGGGGAGATACGCAGTATTTT. As protein: CSARSWRGDTQYF.

A few counts support this clonotype. V is TRBV20-1 and J is TRBJ2-6; possibly TRBD1 for D (5 bases). Trimming took 2 bases from V and 2 from J, leaving 10 bases between them. The CDR3 consists of 15 residues. The germline gives CDR1 DFQATT, CDR2 SNEGSKA (reference sequence). The CDR3 spells CSARKQGTGANVLTF. The CDR3 DNA reads as TGCAGTGCTAGAAAGCAGGGAACTGGGGCCAACGTCCTGACTTTC.